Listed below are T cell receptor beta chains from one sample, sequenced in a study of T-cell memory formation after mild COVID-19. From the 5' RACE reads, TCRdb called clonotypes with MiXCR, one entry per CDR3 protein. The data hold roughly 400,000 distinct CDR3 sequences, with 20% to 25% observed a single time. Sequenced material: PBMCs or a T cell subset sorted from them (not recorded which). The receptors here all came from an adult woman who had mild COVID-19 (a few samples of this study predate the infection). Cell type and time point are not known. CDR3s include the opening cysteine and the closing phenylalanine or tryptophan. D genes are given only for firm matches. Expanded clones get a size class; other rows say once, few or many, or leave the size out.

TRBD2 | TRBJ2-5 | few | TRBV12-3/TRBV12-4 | TGTGCCAGCAGCCACGGGGGGGCCGAGACCCAGTACTTC | CASSHGGAETQYF
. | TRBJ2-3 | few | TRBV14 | TGTGCCAGCAGCTGGGGACCGAAAAGCACAGATACGCAGTATTTT | CASSWGPKSTDTQYF
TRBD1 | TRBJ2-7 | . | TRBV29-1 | TGCAGCGTTGAAGGCACCGGGACAGTGTACGTCGAGCAGTACTTC | CSVEGTGTVYVEQYF
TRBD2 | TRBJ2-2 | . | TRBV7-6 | TGTGCCAGCAGCTCGCCGGGACTAGCATCCGGGGAGCTGTTTTTT | CASSSPGLASGELFF
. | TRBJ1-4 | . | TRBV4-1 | TGCGCCAGCAGCCAAACCCAGTCGGGCAATGAAAAACTGTTTTTT | CASSQTQSGNEKLFF
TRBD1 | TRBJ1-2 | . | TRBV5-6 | TGTGCCAGCAGCTGGGGGCCACAGGGGGCAGAAGGCTACACCTTC | CASSWGPQGAEGYTF
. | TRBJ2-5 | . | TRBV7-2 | TGTGCCAGCAGCCCATCGGGGTTACAAGAGACCCAGTACTTC | CASSPSGLQETQYF
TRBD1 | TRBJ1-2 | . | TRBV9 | TGTGCCAGCAGCGCCACAGGGGCCCAATACACCTATGGCTACACCTTC | CASSATGAQYTYGYTF
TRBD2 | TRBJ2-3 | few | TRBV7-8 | TGTGCCAGCAGCCCCCCTAGCGGTCCCGCCACAGATACGCAGTATTTT | CASSPPSGPATDTQYF
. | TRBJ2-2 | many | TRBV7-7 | TGTGCCAGCAGCCCGACAGGGAACACCGGGGAGCTGTTTTTT | CASSPTGNTGELFF
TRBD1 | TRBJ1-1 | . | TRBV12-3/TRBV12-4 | TGTGCCAGCAGTTGGGACAGGGTCGCGGATGAAGCTTTCTTT | CASSWDRVADEAFF
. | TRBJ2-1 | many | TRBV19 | TGTGCCAGTAGCTTAACAATACAGGGTCACAATGAGCAGTTCTTC | CASSLTIQGHNEQFF
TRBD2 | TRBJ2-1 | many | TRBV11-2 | TGTGCCAGCAGCCCCAGAAACAGCGGGACTGCGAATGAGCAGTTCTTC | CASSPRNSGTANEQFF
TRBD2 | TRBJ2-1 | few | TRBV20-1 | TGCAGTGCTAGAGATTGGGCGGCGGGAGTTCGGTACAATGAGCAGTTCTTC | CSARDWAAGVRYNEQFF
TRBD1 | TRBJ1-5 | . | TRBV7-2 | TGTGCCAGCAGCTTAGGGACAGGGTACTATCAGCCCCAGCATTTT | CASSLGTGYYQPQHF
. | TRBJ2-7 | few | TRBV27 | TGTGCCAGCAGTTTATCGGGCAGGGGACCCTACGAGCAGTACTTC | CASSLSGRGPYEQYF
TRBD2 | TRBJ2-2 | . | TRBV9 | TGTGCCACGGGCGGGAGCGGGCGTTACCCTTACACCGGGGAGCTGTTTTTT | CATGGSGRYPYTGELFF
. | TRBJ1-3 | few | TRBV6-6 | TGTGCCAGCAGGGGCCAGGGGACTGGAAACACCATATATTTT | CASRGQGTGNTIYF
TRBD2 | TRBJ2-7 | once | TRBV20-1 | TGCAGTGCTAGGCGGGGGGGTTCCTACGAGCAGTACTTC | CSARRGGSYEQYF
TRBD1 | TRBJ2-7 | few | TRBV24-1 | TGTGCCACCAGTGATCCTCGGGACAGGACCTACGAGCAGTACTTC | CATSDPRDRTYEQYF
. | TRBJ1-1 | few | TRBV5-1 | TGCGCCAGCGCCTTCGGGGAAACTGAAGCTTTCTTT | CASAFGETEAFF
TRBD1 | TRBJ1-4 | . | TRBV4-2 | TGTGCCAGCAGCCTTCCCGGAGGGGGCGTAAGGAATGAAAAACTGTTTTTT | CASSLPGGGVRNEKLFF
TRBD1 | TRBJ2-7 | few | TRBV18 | TGTGCCAGCTCACCACGTGGGACAGGGACTCTCGAGCAGTACTTC | CASSPRGTGTLEQYF
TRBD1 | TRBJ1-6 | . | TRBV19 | TGTGCCAGTAGTGGACAGGGCGGGGGTTCACCCCTCCACTTT | CASSGQGGGSPLHF
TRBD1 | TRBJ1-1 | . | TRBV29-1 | TGCAGCGTTGGCCAGGGGGCTGCTTTCTTT | CSVGQGAAFF
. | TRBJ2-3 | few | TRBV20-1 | TGCAGTGCCGCGGGGACAGTTCAAATAGATACGCAGTATTTT | CSAAGTVQIDTQYF
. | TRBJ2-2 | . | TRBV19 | TGTGCCAGTAGCTCTCGACCCATCCCGGGGGCCGGGGAGCTGTTTTTT | CASSSRPIPGAGELFF
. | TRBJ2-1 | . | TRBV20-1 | TGCAGTGCTATAAGGACCAGCGACTTCGGTGAGCAGTTCTTC | CSAIRTSDFGEQFF
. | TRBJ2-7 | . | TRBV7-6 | TGTGCCAGCAGCTTAGCGTCTAGCGTGCACGAGCAGTACTTC | CASSLASSVHEQYF
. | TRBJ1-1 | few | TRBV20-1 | TGCAGTGCTCCCCGAAGGATGAACACTGAAGCTTTCTTT | CSAPRRMNTEAFF
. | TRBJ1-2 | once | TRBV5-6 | TGTGCCAGCAGCTTGAGGGGTCTGAACTATGGCTACACCTTC | CASSLRGLNYGYTF
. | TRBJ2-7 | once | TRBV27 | TGTGCCAGCAGTGTGAGTTCCCCACTTCGTGAGCAGTACTTC | CASSVSSPLREQYF
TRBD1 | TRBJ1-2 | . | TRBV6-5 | TGTGCCAGCAGAAGAGGGACAGGATTATCCTATGGCTACACCTTC | CASRRGTGLSYGYTF
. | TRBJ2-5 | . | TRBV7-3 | TGTGCCAGCAGCCCAACAGGTTTTGAGACCCAGTACTTC | CASSPTGFETQYF
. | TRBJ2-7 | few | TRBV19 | TGTGCCAGTAGTGACGGTAGCGGGACAGGGTCTTACGAGCAGTACTTC | CASSDGSGTGSYEQYF
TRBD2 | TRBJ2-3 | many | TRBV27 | TGTGCCAGCAGTTTGGCTAGCGGGGGAACAGATACGCAGTATTTT | CASSLASGGTDTQYF
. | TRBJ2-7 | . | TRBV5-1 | TGCGCCAGCTCCCCCCCCCGGGGTGGAACCTACGAGCAGTACTTC | CASSPPRGGTYEQYF
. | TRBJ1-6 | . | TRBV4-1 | TGCGCCAGCAGCCAAGATTGGGACACCAATTCACCCCTCCACTTT | CASSQDWDTNSPLHF
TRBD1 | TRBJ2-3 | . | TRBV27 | TGTGCCAGCAGTGCGACAGGGTCCCCTAGCACAGATACGCAGTATTTT | CASSATGSPSTDTQYF
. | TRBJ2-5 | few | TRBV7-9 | TGTGCCTATAGCGAGGGGGAGACCCAGTACTTC | CAYSEGETQYF